A selection of T cell receptor beta chains follows, all from one sample in a study of cytomegalovirus exposure and HLA in healthy donors. Clones were sequenced by immunoSEQ multiplex PCR, and TCRdb holds only the in-frame ones, with some missing. The sample totals under 70,000 clones. Input material: PBMCs. The source of these receptors is a female donor in good health and CMV-seropositive. Both conserved end residues are part of each CDR3. The D gene is left open where the match is weak.

>-|TRBV4-3|TRBJ2-7|15
TGCGCCAGCAGCCAAGAAGTAGGGGGTTCCTACGAGCAGTACTTC
CASSQEVGGSYEQYF
>-|TRBV6-5|TRBJ1-1|15
TGTGCCAGCAGTTACTCCAGGGGACCAAACACTGAAGCTTTCTTT
CASSYSRGPNTEAFF
>TRBD2|TRBV6-5|TRBJ2-5|16
TGTGCCAGCAGTTACAGTCCCGCTAGCGGGGGTGGGACCCAGTACTTC
CASSYSPASGGGTQYF
>-|TRBV5-6|TRBJ2-7|14
TGTGCCAGCAGCAAAGCCCTACAGGATTACGAGCAGTACTTC
CASSKALQDYEQYF
>TRBD1|TRBV30|TRBJ2-7|14
TGTGCCTGGAGTACCGGGACAGGGGCCGCCGAGCAGTACTTC
CAWSTGTGAAEQYF
>-|TRBV6-5|TRBJ1-1|14
TGTGCCAGCAGGCCGCAGGGGAAAGGCACTGAAGCTTTCTTT
CASRPQGKGTEAFF
>-|TRBV7-9|TRBJ2-7|12
TGTGCCAGCAGCTTATCTGTCTACGAGCAGTACTTC
CASSLSVYEQYF
>-|TRBV4-2|TRBJ1-2|16
TGTGCCAGCAGCCAAGATGGGAGGGAGGGGGACTATGGCTACACCTTC
CASSQDGREGDYGYTF
>TRBD1|TRBV27|TRBJ1-1|18
TGTGCCAGCAGCCCCACCGGGACAGGGTTTGTTTGGAACACTGAAGCTTTCTTT
CASSPTGTGFVWNTEAFF
>TRBD1|TRBV29-1|TRBJ2-7|14
TGCAGCGTAGAACAGGGACAGGGGGCGGGGGAGCAGTACTTC
CSVEQGQGAGEQYF
>TRBD1|TRBV6-5|TRBJ1-2|14
TGTGCCAGCAGAAAGGGACAGGGTATCGATGGCTACACCTTC
CASRKGQGIDGYTF
>-|TRBV10-1|TRBJ2-1|12
TGCGCCAGCAGTGGTCAGGGGAGTGAGCAGTTCTTC
CASSGQGSEQFF
>-|TRBV28|TRBJ2-7|14
TGTGCCAGCAGTTTAGGCGGGCTGACCTACGAGCAGTACTTC
CASSLGGLTYEQYF
>-|TRBV28|TRBJ1-6|14
TGTGCCAGCAGTTTATGGGTCCGGGATTCACCCCTCCACTTT
CASSLWVRDSPLHF
>TRBD1|TRBV28|TRBJ1-2|14
TGTGCCAGCAGTCGAGAGACAGGGGGATATGGCTACACCTTC
CASSRETGGYGYTF
>-|TRBV6-1|TRBJ1-4|15
TGTGCCAGCAGTGAAGGGGCCGGGGCTAATGAAAAACTGTTTTTT
CASSEGAGANEKLFF
>TRBD1|TRBV4-3|TRBJ1-1|16
TGCGCCAGCAGCCAAGCGGACAGGGGGGAGAACACTGAAGCTTTCTTT
CASSQADRGENTEAFF
>-|TRBV5-1|TRBJ1-2|15
TGCGCCAGCAGCTTGGATGCAGGTTCTAACTATGGCTACACCTTC
CASSLDAGSNYGYTF
>-|TRBV19|TRBJ1-1|15
TGTGCCAGTAGTATTGCCGGCAGGGCGAACACTGAAGCTTTCTTT
CASSIAGRANTEAFF
>-|TRBV30|TRBJ1-6|17
TGTGCCTGGAGTGGAACTCTGGGGGGGGGCGCGAATTCACCCCTCCACTTT
CAWSGTLGGGANSPLHF
>-|TRBV16|TRBJ2-2|16
TGTGCCAGCAGCCAACAGCTGGGGGCCGGCACCGGGGAGCTGTTTTTT
CASSQQLGAGTGELFF
>-|TRBV14|TRBJ1-1|16
TGTGCCAGCAGCCAATTATACTCGACAGGGAACACTGAAGCTTTCTTT
CASSQLYSTGNTEAFF
>-|TRBV6-5|TRBJ1-1|13
TGTGCCAGCAGCAGGGTTTTGAACACTGAAGCTTTCTTT
CASSRVLNTEAFF
>TRBD1|TRBV18|TRBJ2-2|14
TGTGCCAGCTCCCTCGACAGGGGGAACGGGGAGCTGTTTTTT
CASSLDRGNGELFF
>-|TRBV15|TRBJ2-2|16
TGTGCCACCAGCAGAGATCCCAGAGGGCGTTCCGGGGAGCTGTTTTTT
CATSRDPRGRSGELFF
>TRBD1|TRBV6-6|TRBJ2-7|12
TGTGCCAGCCGGGACAGGACCTACGAGCAGTACTTC
CASRDRTYEQYF
>-|TRBV5-1|TRBJ1-2|15
TGCGCCAGCAGAGTTACATCGGAGGCAAACTATGGCTACACCTTC
CASRVTSEANYGYTF
>TRBD1|TRBV6-5|TRBJ1-1|14
TGTGCCGCCCGGGACAGGGGGGGTAGGTCTGAAGCTTTCTTT
CAARDRGGRSEAFF
>-|TRBV6-1|TRBJ2-7|14
TGTGCCAGCGAGACAAAAGGACTTTCCTACGAGCAGTACTTC
CASETKGLSYEQYF
>TRBD1|TRBV5-1|TRBJ1-4|14
TGCGCCAGCAGCCTAAGGGGGCGGGATGAAAAACTGTTTTTT
CASSLRGRDEKLFF
>-|TRBV11-2|TRBJ2-2|13
TGTGCCAGCAGCTTGCTCGAGGCGGGGGAGCTGTTTTTT
CASSLLEAGELFF
>-|TRBV5-8|TRBJ1-1|14
TGTGCCAGCAGCGCACGAGTGGGCAGGGTTGGGGCTTTCTTT
CASSARVGRVGAFF
>-|TRBV7-2|TRBJ1-5|16
TGTGCCAGCAGCCGTAACAGGGTGGGCAACAATCAGCCCCAGCATTTT
CASSRNRVGNNQPQHF
>TRBD2|TRBV4-2|TRBJ2-5|18
TGTGCCAGCAGCCAAGATTATGGGACTAGCGGGAGGTCTGAGACCCAGTACTTC
CASSQDYGTSGRSETQYF
>-|TRBV6-5|TRBJ2-7|14
TGTGCCAGCAGTCCACGGAGAGACGCCTACGAGCAGTACTTC
CASSPRRDAYEQYF
>-|TRBV27|TRBJ1-1|13
TGTGCCAGCAGTTTCGGACAGAGGACTGAAGCTTTCTTT
CASSFGQRTEAFF
>-|TRBV6-5|TRBJ2-1|12
TGTGCCAGCAGTTACCAGGGGCGTGAGCAGTTCTTC
CASSYQGREQFF
>-|TRBV5-1|TRBJ1-1|15
TGCGCCAGCAGCTTGGGTACAGGGTGGAACACTGAAGCTTTCTTT
CASSLGTGWNTEAFF
>-|TRBV7-2|TRBJ1-6|16
TGTGCCAGCAGCGATCTAGGGGTATTGGGTAATTCACCCCTCCACTTT
CASSDLGVLGNSPLHF
>TRBD1|TRBV15|TRBJ1-2|17
TGTGCCACCAGCAGACCCCACCCGGGACAGGGAGGAGGTGGCTACACCTTC
CATSRPHPGQGGGGYTF
>-|TRBV29-1|TRBJ2-3|14
TGCAGCGTTGCCGGGACATTAATTGTAGATACGCAGTATTTT
CSVAGTLIVDTQYF
>TRBD2|TRBV7-2|TRBJ2-1|16
TGTGCCAGCAGCTCCGGCGGGGGACTAGCTTACAATGAGCAGTTCTTC
CASSSGGGLAYNEQFF
>TRBD2|TRBV15|TRBJ2-7|16
TGTGCCACCAGCAGAGATCGCTTGGGGTCTAGCGGGGCTGAGTACTTC
CATSRDRLGSSGAEYF
>-|TRBV29-1|TRBJ2-7|12
TGCAGCGTTGGGACAGTCTCCTACGAGCAGTACTTC
CSVGTVSYEQYF
>TRBD1|TRBV4-1|TRBJ2-1|15
TGCGCCAGCAGCCAAACGGGGACAGGGGCCAATGAGCAGTTCTTC
CASSQTGTGANEQFF
>TRBD1|TRBV7-2|TRBJ2-7|14
TGTGCCAGCAGTCCCGGGACAGGGCCCTACGAGCAGTACTTC
CASSPGTGPYEQYF
>-|TRBV5-1|TRBJ2-5|14
TGCGCCAGCAGCCAGGGGTTCCTAGGAGAGACCCAGTACTTC
CASSQGFLGETQYF
>TRBD1|TRBV19|TRBJ1-4|15
TGTGCCAGTAGTGGACAGGGTGGGACTAATGAAAAACTGTTTTTT
CASSGQGGTNEKLFF
>-|TRBV6-5|TRBJ2-3|15
TGTGCCAGCAGTTACTCTGGAGGAACCACAGATACGCAGTATTTT
CASSYSGGTTDTQYF
>-|TRBV19|TRBJ1-1|13
TGTGCCAGTAGTGTACCCGGGGGCACTGAAGCTTTCTTT
CASSVPGGTEAFF
>-|TRBV6-1|TRBJ1-2|13
TGTGCCAGCAGAGGGTCGGGGGGAGCTGGCTACACCTTC
CASRGSGGAGYTF
>TRBD1|TRBV7-6|TRBJ2-5|14
TGTGCCAGCAGCGTTTTGTGGACAGGAGAGACCCAGTACTTC
CASSVLWTGETQYF
>TRBD2|TRBV6-4|TRBJ2-7|15
TGTGCCAGCAGTGAAGGAAGCGGGAGCTCCTACGAGCAGTACTTC
CASSEGSGSSYEQYF
>TRBD1|TRBV7-9|TRBJ1-3|15
TGTGCCAGCAGCTCCGACAGGGACTCTGGAAACACCATATATTTT
CASSSDRDSGNTIYF
>-|TRBV4-3|TRBJ1-4|15
TGCGCCAGCAGCCAAGATGGTATAGGGAGAGAAAAACTGTTTTTT
CASSQDGIGREKLFF
>-|TRBV1|TRBJ2-1|18
TGCACCAGCAGCCGGAAGACGGTTGGGGGGAGCTCCTACAATGAGCAGTTCTTC
CTSSRKTVGGSSYNEQFF